Listed below are T cell receptor beta chains from one sample, sequenced in a study of T cell repertoires in cytomegalovirus infection. These receptors are not linked to any known antigen. In TCRdb, the reads were re-called with MiXCR into one record per CDR3 protein. Of 750,000 to 900,000 distinct CDR3 sequences listed, 25% to 30% are singletons. The material was cultured CD8+ T cells from PBMCs, obtained from culture after CMV antigen stimulation. These receptors came from a human donor in good health (CMV status not recorded). Some clones in this sample may be carry-over from other donors' samples. CDR3s include the opening cysteine and the closing phenylalanine or tryptophan. A D gene is named only where the DNA matches it firmly. Only part of the rows carry a size: once, few, many, or a class if the clone is expanded.

clone_size j_call v_call d_call cdr3_nt cdr3_aa
- TRBJ1-5 TRBV6-2/TRBV6-3 - TGTGCCAGCAGTTACAACGGCGAAAATCAGCCCCAGCATTTT CASSYNGENQPQHF
- TRBJ1-1 TRBV7-9 - TGTGCCAGCATCACAGGGTCGAACACTGAAGCTTTCTTT CASITGSNTEAFF
few TRBJ2-2 TRBV12-5 - TGTGCTAGTGGTTTCACGGCGAACACCGGGGAGCTGTTTTTT CASGFTANTGELFF
- TRBJ1-6 TRBV11-3 TRBD1 TGTGCCAGCAGCTTAGGGACAGGCTGGGATTCACCCCTCCACTTT CASSLGTGWDSPLHF
- TRBJ1-5 TRBV6-6 - TGTGCCAGCAGTTACTCGTCACAGGTTAGCAATCAGCCCCAGCATTTT CASSYSSQVSNQPQHF
- TRBJ2-1 TRBV7-6 - TGTGCCAGCAGCTTAATTCCTAACAATGAGCAGTTCTTC CASSLIPNNEQFF
few TRBJ1-1 TRBV18 - TGTGCCAGCAGCCCCCCAGGATACACTGAAGCTTTCTTT CASSPPGYTEAFF
many TRBJ1-1 TRBV7-8 - TGTGCCAGCAGCACGGGATACACTGAAGCTTTCTTT CASSTGYTEAFF
few TRBJ2-3 TRBV29-1 - TGCAGCGTGGGCCCATTGGGGGATACGCAGTATTTT CSVGPLGDTQYF
few TRBJ2-2 TRBV12-3/TRBV12-4 TRBD2 TGTGCCAGCACGGGGGACTACTCGAACACCGGGGAGCTGTTTTTT CASTGDYSNTGELFF
- TRBJ2-7 TRBV2 TRBD1 TGTGCCAGCAGTGGGGGGACAGGGAGTCAGGGCTCCTACGAGCAGTACTTC CASSGGTGSQGSYEQYF
- TRBJ2-4 TRBV7-6 - TGTGCCAGCAGCTCGATAGGAGTGGGAGAAAACATTCAGTACTTC CASSSIGVGENIQYF
- TRBJ1-1 TRBV6-2/TRBV6-3 TRBD1 TGTGCCAGCAGACACGACACAGGGGTAGGCACTGAAGCTTTCTTT CASRHDTGVGTEAFF
- TRBJ1-2 TRBV27 - TGTGCCAGCTCCAGGCGACAGAACTATGGCTACACCTTC CASSRRQNYGYTF
- TRBJ1-4 TRBV7-4 TRBD1 TGTGCCACCTGGGACAGGGGGAATGAAAAACTGTTTTTT CATWDRGNEKLFF
few TRBJ1-1 TRBV19 TRBD1 TGTGCCAGTAGTCCGACAGGGGGAGGAGGGCATCCTGAAGCTTTCTTT CASSPTGGGGHPEAFF
few TRBJ2-5 TRBV10-3 TRBD1 TGTGCCATCAGTGAAAGGGGACAGCTCCAAGAGACCCAGTACTTC CAISERGQLQETQYF
- TRBJ2-1 TRBV20-1 TRBD2 TGCAGTGCTACTAACAGCGGGGAGAACCCTTACAATGAGCAGTTCTTC CSATNSGENPYNEQFF
- TRBJ1-2 TRBV10-3 - TGTGCCATCAGTGAGTCGAGTGGGGCAGGGGTCGGAGCTAACTATGGCTACACCTTC CAISESSGAGVGANYGYTF
- TRBJ1-1 TRBV12-3/TRBV12-4 - TGTGCCAGCAGTTACTCGGGTGGGGGGCAAACTGAAGCTTTCTTT CASSYSGGGQTEAFF
few TRBJ2-1 TRBV7-9 TRBD2 TGTGCCAGCAGCCGGCTAGCGGGGGGGATCAATGAGCAGTTCTTC CASSRLAGGINEQFF
many TRBJ1-5 TRBV7-9 - TGTGCCAGCAGCTCTCCAGGGGTTAGGCAGCCCCAGCATTTT CASSSPGVRQPQHF
few TRBJ2-3 TRBV7-3 TRBD2 TGTGCCAGCAGCTTAATAGCGGGGGTCACAGATACGCAGTATTTT CASSLIAGVTDTQYF
- TRBJ2-5 TRBV5-5 TRBD2 TGTGCCAGCAGCGGGACTAGCGATTGGGTACAAGAGACCCAGTACTTC CASSGTSDWVQETQYF
- TRBJ1-1 TRBV27 - TGTGCCAGCAGTTTAGTCTCACAGGGCTTTGACACTGAAGCTTTCTTT CASSLVSQGFDTEAFF
few TRBJ2-7 TRBV10-1 - TGTGCCAGCAGTGATACTCACGGCCTCGGGGACGAGCAGTACTTC CASSDTHGLGDEQYF
few TRBJ2-2 TRBV7-3 - TGTGCCAGCAGCTTTTATCCTCTTGGGCCCGGGGAGCTGTTTTTT CASSFYPLGPGELFF
few TRBJ1-2 TRBV6-5 - TGTGCCAGCAGTTACTCGGGTCCCGCCTATGGCTACACCTTC CASSYSGPAYGYTF
- TRBJ1-1 TRBV28 TRBD1 TGTGCCAGCAGTCCTCTCGGACAGGGGATGAACACTGAAGCTTTCTTT CASSPLGQGMNTEAFF
- TRBJ2-1 TRBV7-9 TRBD1 TGTGCCAGCAGACCGCGACAGGGGGCGTTGAATGAGCAGTTCTTC CASRPRQGALNEQFF
many TRBJ1-4 TRBV7-2 - TGTGCCAGCAGCTCCGTAGGAAGTCCATACCGGCAGCGACCAACTAATGAAAAACTGTTTTTT CASSSVGSPYRQRPTNEKLFF
- TRBJ1-2 TRBV29-1 TRBD1 TGCAGCGACCTACAGGGGGCTCCTAACTATGGCTACACCTTC CSDLQGAPNYGYTF
many TRBJ1-6 TRBV7-2 - TGTGCCAGCAGCCCCCCTGGACAGTATAATTCACCCCTCCACTTT CASSPPGQYNSPLHF